Following are 18 T cell receptor beta chains from one sample sequenced in a study of tissue T cells after allogeneic stem cell transplantation. Only in-frame clones appear in the TCRdb table, and some are missing; sequencing was by immunoSEQ multiplex PCR. The data contain around 590 clones, around 62% of them singletons. Source material: liver tissue. The receptors come from a female BALB/c mouse in good health. MHC haplotype of the strain: H2-d.

Concerning this clone: Any gene name here is a mouse gene name. The read is 1 residue too short to cover the CDR3 end, so that end is filled in from the germline J gene. The chain employs TRBV13-1 and TRBJ2-5; D is uncertain. The V end was cut by 0 bases, the J end by 2 bases, with 4 bases between. This CDR3 comprises 13 residues. Per germline, CDR1 NSHNY and CDR2 SYGAGN. CDR3 DNA (partial): TGTGCCAGCAGTGATGTGGCCCAAGACACCCAGTAC. It encodes CASSDVAQDTQY. In full, the CDR3 is CASSDVAQDTQYF.

As regards this clone: The genes and germline here are from mouse. Partial CDR3 DNA: TGTGCCAGCAGTGATGCAACCGGGACAGGGGTGGAACAGTAC. Translated: CASSDATGTGVEQY. The full CDR3 protein is CASSDATGTGVEQYF. V is TRBV13-1 and J is TRBJ2-7; 10 nucleotides agree with TRBD1. Read sequence stops 1 residue before the CDR3 end, and the germline J gene provides the missing end. CDR1 NSHNY and CDR2 SYGAGN come from the germline V gene. The CDR3 spans 15 residues. The V segment lost 0 bases and the J segment 7 bases; nucleotides outside the gene matches: 7.

Details on this clone: Gene names are mouse gene names. The sequenced CDR3 bases are TGTGCCAGCAGCCAAGACTGGGGGTATAACTATGCTGAGCAGTTC. This encodes CASSQDWGYNYAEQF. The whole CDR3 protein reads CASSQDWGYNYAEQFF. V is TRBV2 and J is TRBJ2-1; TRBD2 aligns across 7 bases. The read ends 1 residue before the CDR3 terminus; that terminus is restored from the germline J gene. V was pared by 0 bases and J by 0 bases, with 2 bases of the junction left unmatched. This CDR3 contains 16 residues. CDR1 is LGHNA, CDR2 YSYQKL, per germline.

Comment on this clone: The gene symbols are mouse symbols. The read stops 1 residue short of the end of the CDR3; the missing end is completed from the germline J gene. The genes are TRBV13-2 and TRBJ2-7; TRBD2 matches at 11 bases. J was trimmed by 4 bases and V by 1 base; bases with no gene match: 4. The CDR3 totals 15 residues. The germline CDR1 and CDR2 sequences are NNHNN and SYGAGS (reference sequence). CDR3 residues: CASGDTGGARYEQYF. The sequenced part of the CDR3 DNA is TGTGCCAGCGGTGATACTGGGGGGGCAAGATATGAACAGTAC.

To note about this clone: The gene names given are mouse names. Sequencing ends 1 residue short of the CDR3 end; the germline J gene provides the rest. The chain recombines TRBV19 with TRBJ2-3, with unresolved D. The V gene lost 5 bases and the J gene lost 0 bases, with 7 bases spanning the gap. This CDR3 region has 13 residues. The germline V gene encodes CDR1 FNHDT and CDR2 SITEND (reference sequence). The DNA read from the CDR3 is TGTGCCAGCAGCAAAACTAGTGCAGAAACGCTGTAT. Its translation is CASSKTSAETLY. The full CDR3 sequence reads CASSKTSAETLYF.

Concerning this clone: Mouse germline and gene names are used. The CDR3 end lies 1 residue beyond the end of the read and is filled in from the germline J gene. The chain couples TRBV19 to TRBJ2-7, with D possibly matching TRBD2 (5 bases). With 1 base removed from V and 6 bases from J, the gap between germline ends came to 8 bases. The CDR3 extends over 12 amino acids. The V gene's germline CDR1 is FNHDT and CDR2 SITEND (reference sequence). The CDR3 protein is CASSIPLAEQYF. The CDR3 bases that were read are TGTGCCAGCAGTATACCACTGGCTGAACAGTAC.

Concerning this clone: All gene names here are mouse names. The read is 1 residue too short to cover the CDR3 end, so that end is filled in from the germline J gene. The chain recombines TRBV31 with TRBJ2-1; 12 positions agree with TRBD2. CDR3 length: 14 amino acids. From germline, CDR1 is GKSSPN and CDR2 SITVG. The J segment lost 9 bases and the V segment lost 1 base, leaving 4 bases of the junction unmatched. CDR3 DNA, as far as it was read: TGTGCCTGGAGTCCGGACTGGGGGGGGTTTGAGCAGTTC. The encoded protein is CAWSPDWGGFEQF. The whole CDR3 sequence reads CAWSPDWGGFEQFF. The variable domain in full, with the rest retrieved from reference TRBV31 and TRBJ2-1, is AQTIHQWPVAEIKAVGSPLSLGCTIKGKSSPNLYWYWQATGGTLQQLFYSITVGQVESVVQLNLSASRPKDDQFILSTEKLLLSHSGFYLCAWSPDWGGFEQFFGPGTRLTVL.

Notes on this clone: Gene names refer to mouse genes. From the germline J gene comes the end of the CDR3, since the read stops 1 residue before it. This chain connects TRBV13-2 to TRBJ2-5; D unclear. V was trimmed by 1 base and J by 1 base, leaving 7 bases between them. CDR3 length: 14 amino acids. Germline V gene sequence: CDR1 NNHNN, CDR2 SYGAGS (reference sequence). This chain's CDR3 is CASGDPQDQDTQYF. The sequenced CDR3 bases are TGTGCCAGCGGTGATCCCCAAGACCAAGACACCCAGTAC.

Comment on this clone: Gene names follow the mouse nomenclature. The read terminates 1 residue before the CDR3 end, so the remaining end is supplied by the germline J gene. The chain has TRBV13-2 and TRBJ2-1, with D perhaps matching TRBD2 (6 bases). Trimming left V 5 bases short and J 3 bases short, with 6 bases between. The CDR3 is made up of 12 amino acids. Germline lookup yields CDR1 NNHNN and CDR2 SYGAGS (reference sequence). The CDR3 DNA, read in part, is TGTGCCAGCGGGGACTGCTATGCTGAGCAGTTC. Amino acids: CASGDCYAEQF. The whole CDR3 sequence is CASGDCYAEQFF.

To note about this clone: These gene names are mouse names. Read sequence stops 1 residue before the CDR3 end, and the germline J gene provides the missing end. The V and J genes are TRBV29 and TRBJ2-3, with D uncertain. Germline lookup yields CDR1 MSHET and CDR2 SYDVDS. The CDR3 has 14 amino acids. V shed 4 bases and J shed 0 bases, with 8 bases lying between them. The covered CDR3 bases are TGTGCTAGCAGTTGGGCATCTAGTGCAGAAACGCTGTAT. It translates to CASSWASSAETLY. The whole CDR3 is CASSWASSAETLYF.

A remark on this clone: Gene labels here are mouse ones. The read terminates 1 residue before the CDR3 end, so the remaining end is supplied by the germline J gene. The rearrangement links TRBV5 to TRBJ2-5, with 12 bases identical to TRBD2. CDR3 size: 15 residues. J was trimmed by 5 bases and V by 2 bases; bases with no gene match: 2. The V gene's germline CDR1 is LGHNA and CDR2 YNLKQL (reference sequence). The chain's CDR3 is CASSQTGLGGDTQYF. The part of the CDR3 DNA that was read is TGTGCCAGCAGCCAAACGGGACTGGGGGGAGACACCCAGTAC.

Of note for this clone: The germline and genes are mouse ones. The sequenced fragment ends 1 residue before the CDR3 boundary, so the rest is inferred from the germline J gene. The chain combines TRBV13-2 with TRBJ2-2, with 7 bases matching TRBD1. Per germline, CDR1 NNHNN and CDR2 SYGAGS (reference sequence). This CDR3 has 14 amino acids. J was trimmed by 3 bases and V by 3 bases; bases with no gene match: 2. The CDR3 loop is CASGGGQHTGQLYF. The covered CDR3 bases are TGTGCCAGCGGTGGGGGACAGCACACCGGGCAGCTCTAC.

In the case of this clone: Mouse germline and gene names are used. Read sequence stops 1 residue before the CDR3 end, and the germline J gene provides the missing end. This rearrangement joins TRBV1 to TRBJ2-7; 9 nucleotides align to TRBD2. Germline CDR1 NSQYPW, CDR2 LRSPGD (reference sequence). V was pared by 3 bases and J by 6 bases, with 3 bases of the junction left unmatched. The CDR3 has 13 amino acids. The covered CDR3 bases are TGCACCTGCAGTGCTACTGGGGGGTTTGAACAGTAC. Translated: CTCSATGGFEQY. The CDR3 in full is CTCSATGGFEQYF. Together with reference TRBV1 and TRBJ2-7, the CDR3 gives the full variable domain: VTLLEQNPRWRLVPRGQAVNLRCILKNSQYPWMSWYQQDLQKQLQWLFTLRSPGDKEVKSLPGADYLATRVTDTELRLQVANMSQGRTLYCTCSATGGFEQYFGPGTRLTVL.

Concerning this clone itself: The genes and germline here are from mouse. Read coverage stops 1 residue before the CDR3 terminus; the germline J gene supplies the remainder. The chain joins TRBV31 to TRBJ2-7; 8 bases fit TRBD2. V trimming: 0 bases; J trimming: 3 bases; junction bases outside the gene matches: 1. Germline CDR1 and CDR2: GKSSPN and SITVG. The CDR3 is made up of 13 amino acids. The DNA read from the CDR3 is TGTGCCTGGAGTCTCTGGGGGGACTATGAACAGTAC. It codes for CAWSLWGDYEQY. The whole CDR3 is CAWSLWGDYEQYF. The variable domain in full, with the rest retrieved from reference TRBV31 and TRBJ2-7, is AQTIHQWPVAEIKAVGSPLSLGCTIKGKSSPNLYWYWQATGGTLQQLFYSITVGQVESVVQLNLSASRPKDDQFILSTEKLLLSHSGFYLCAWSLWGDYEQYFGPGTRLTVL.

Concerning this clone itself: Any gene name here is a mouse gene name. The read ends 1 residue early relative to the CDR3; the germline J gene fills the gap. V gene TRBV29 combines with J gene TRBJ2-2; D possibly corresponds to TRBD1 (5 bases). The CDR3 extends over 13 amino acids. Trimming removed 8 bases at V and 2 bases at J, with 9 bases between. Germline CDR1 MSHET, CDR2 SYDVDS. The CDR3 DNA, read in part, is TGTGCTAGCCACCCAGGGAACACCGGGCAGCTCTAC. The encoded protein is CASHPGNTGQLY. The full CDR3 protein reads CASHPGNTGQLYF.

For this clone: Mouse gene names and germline throughout. The CDR3 end lies 1 residue beyond the end of the read and is filled in from the germline J gene. V usage is TRBV31 and J usage is TRBJ2-3; a possible D gene is TRBD2 (5 bases). The CDR3 runs 13 residues. Germline CDR1 reads GKSSPN; CDR2 reads SITVG. V was trimmed by 4 bases and J by 0 bases, leaving 8 bases between them. The CDR3 spells CAWTGRSAETLYF. Incomplete CDR3 DNA: TGTGCCTGGACTGGGCGAAGTGCAGAAACGCTGTAT.

About this clone itself: Genes here carry mouse names. The CDR3 loop reads CAWSLLGVQDTQYF. CDR3 DNA (partial): TGTGCCTGGAGTCTCCTGGGGGTCCAAGACACCCAGTAC. The rearrangement joins TRBV31 to TRBJ2-5; 7 bases are shared with TRBD2. The CDR3 goes on 1 residue after the read ends, and that part is filled in from the germline J gene. The CDR3 contains 14 residues. Germline-derived CDR1 and CDR2 are GKSSPN and SITVG. V lost 0 bases to trimming and J lost 2 bases; unmatched junction nucleotides: 2.

Regarding this clone: Gene and germline names: mouse. The CDR3 sequence: CASSGGEINQDTQYF. Incomplete CDR3 DNA: TGTGCCAGCAGTGGGGGAGAGATTAACCAAGACACCCAGTAC. The chain joins TRBV13-3 to TRBJ2-5; D not resolved. The read gets to within 1 residue of the CDR3 end, and the germline J gene fills in the rest. Between the trimmed V and J ends, which lost 3 bases and 0 bases, there was a span of 11 bases. The CDR3 is made up of 15 amino acids. CDR1 is NNHDY and CDR2 is SYVADS in the germline V gene.